This TCR beta chain is drawn from a study of blood T cell repertoires in COVID-19. For the study at large: Spain, Italy and the United States supplied samples that represented acute and convalescent COVID-19. Sample material is recorded as cDNA or gDNA derived from T cells, B-cell-depleted T cells, or PBMCs.

Looked up from germline, CDR1 is SGHNT and CDR2 is YENEEA. This CDR3 is built from 15 residues. V lost 5 bases to trimming and J lost 6 bases; unmatched junction nucleotides: 11. Source study methods: Using reference gene primer amplification, nucleated cell counts were estimated. Profiled with immunoSEQ multiplex PCR; TCRdb holds only in-frame clones, not every one. For V, J and clone size, that table is used; D and trimming come from the DNA. This repertoire shows under 300,000 clones, about 84% found once; its top ten account for around 12%. In this sample, this clone turned up once. The V gene is TRBV11-3, the J gene TRBJ2-7; 9 positions match TRBD2. Material: peripheral blood. The TCR comes from a man aged 80 or over with acute or convalescent COVID-19. As DNA, the CDR3 is TGTGCCAGCAGCCGCCAAACCGGGACTAGCCTCGAGCAGTACTTC. Translated: CASSRQTGTSLEQYF. Full variable domain (remainder filled in from reference TRBV11-3 and TRBJ2-7): EAGVVQSPRYKIIEKKQPVAFWCNPISGHNTLYWYLQNLGQGPELLIRYENEEAVDDSQLPKDRFSAERLKGVDSTLKIQPAELGDSAVYLCASSRQTGTSLEQYFGPGTRLTVT.